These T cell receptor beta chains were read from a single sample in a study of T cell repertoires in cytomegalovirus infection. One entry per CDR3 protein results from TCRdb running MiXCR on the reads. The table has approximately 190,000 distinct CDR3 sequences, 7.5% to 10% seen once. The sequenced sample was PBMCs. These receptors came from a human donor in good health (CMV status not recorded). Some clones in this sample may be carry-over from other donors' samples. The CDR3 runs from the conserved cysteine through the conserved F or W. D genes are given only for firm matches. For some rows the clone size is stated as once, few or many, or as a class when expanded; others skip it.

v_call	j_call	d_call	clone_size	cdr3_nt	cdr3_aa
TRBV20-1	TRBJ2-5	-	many	TGCAGTGCGATTCACCGGGGGCAAGAGACCCAGTACTTC	CSAIHRGQETQYF
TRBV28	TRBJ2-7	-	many	TGTGCCAGCAGCGGTGACTTTTACGAGCAGTACTTC	CASSGDFYEQYF
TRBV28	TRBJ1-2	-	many	TGTGCCAGCAGTTTCCCAGGGGCCGGCTACACCTTC	CASSFPGAGYTF
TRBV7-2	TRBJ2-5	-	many	TGTGCCAGCAGCTTAAACCGGGTCCAAGAGACCCAGTACTTC	CASSLNRVQETQYF
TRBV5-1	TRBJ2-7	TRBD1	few	TGCGCCAGCAGGTATGAGGGGGCCATTGGCGAGCAGTACTTC	CASRYEGAIGEQYF
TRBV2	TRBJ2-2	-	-	TGTGCCAGCAGTGGGTTCGGGGGAAACACCGGGGAGCTGTTTTTT	CASSGFGGNTGELFF
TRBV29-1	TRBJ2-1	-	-	TGCAGCGTTGAAAGAGGGGTTCAAGCGAATGAGCAGTTCTTC	CSVERGVQANEQFF
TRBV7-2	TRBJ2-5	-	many	TGTGCCAGCAGCTTTCGTTTTACATCCCCCAAAGAGACCCAGTACTTC	CASSFRFTSPKETQYF
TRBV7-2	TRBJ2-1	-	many	TGTGCCAGCAGCTCCCGGACGGGCAATGAGCAGTTCTTC	CASSSRTGNEQFF
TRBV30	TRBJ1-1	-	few	TGTGCCTGGAGTGTGGGGGAAGGCACTGAAGCTTTCTTT	CAWSVGEGTEAFF
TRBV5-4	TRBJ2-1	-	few	TGTGCCAGCAGCTTGTTCCCAGGGGGGGGAAGCTCCTACAATGAGCAGTTCTTC	CASSLFPGGGSSYNEQFF
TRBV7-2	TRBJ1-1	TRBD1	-	TGTGCCAGCAGCTTAGACCTGGACAGGACATCCACAGCTTTCTTT	CASSLDLDRTSTAFF
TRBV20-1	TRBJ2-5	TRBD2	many	TGCAGTGCTAGAGCTAGAAGCGGGAGTCTGGAGACCCAGTACTTC	CSARARSGSLETQYF
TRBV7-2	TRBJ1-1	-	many	TGTGCCAGCAGCCCCTTCCGGGGGGAAGCTTTCTTT	CASSPFRGEAFF
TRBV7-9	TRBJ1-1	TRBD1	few	TGTGCCAGCAGCCCGCGGACAGGGGGCCCTTTTGCTGAAGCTTTCTTT	CASSPRTGGPFAEAFF
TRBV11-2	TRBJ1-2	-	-	TGTGCCAGCAGCTCCCGACAGAGCGGGAAATTCTATGGCTACACCTTC	CASSSRQSGKFYGYTF
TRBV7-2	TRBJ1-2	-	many	TGTGCCAGCAGCAAGGGGGGAACTAACTATGGCTACACCTTC	CASSKGGTNYGYTF
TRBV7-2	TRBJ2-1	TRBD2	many	TGTGCCAGCAGCCTAACTAGCGGGAGGCATAATGAGCAGTTCTTC	CASSLTSGRHNEQFF
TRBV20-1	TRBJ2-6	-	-	TGCAGTGCTAGAGATTGGTCCAAATGGACCGCTTCCTCTGGGGCCAACGTCCTGACTTTC	CSARDWSKWTASSGANVLTF
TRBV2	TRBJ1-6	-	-	TGTGCCAGCAGTGACACGGGCTCCTATAATTCACCCCTCCACTTT	CASSDTGSYNSPLHF
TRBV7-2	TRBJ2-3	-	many	TGTGCCAGCAGCCCGAGGACAGGCACAGATACGCAGTATTTT	CASSPRTGTDTQYF
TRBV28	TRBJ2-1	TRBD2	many	TGTGCCAGCAGGGGACTAGCGGGGAATGAGCAGTTCTTC	CASRGLAGNEQFF
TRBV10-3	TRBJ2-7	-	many	TGTGCCTCCCAGGACCTCTACGAGCAGTACTTC	CASQDLYEQYF
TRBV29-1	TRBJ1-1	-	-	TGCAGCGGGGTCAGGGGCGACAGGAACACTGAAGCTTTCTTT	CSGVRGDRNTEAFF
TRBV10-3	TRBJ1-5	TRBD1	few	TGTGCCATCAGTGCAATTGCAGGGGGCCGGCAGCCCCAGCATTTT	CAISAIAGGRQPQHF
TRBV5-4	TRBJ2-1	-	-	TGTGCCAGCACCAATCCCCCAGGTGGGGGGCGCGAGCAGTTCTTC	CASTNPPGGGREQFF
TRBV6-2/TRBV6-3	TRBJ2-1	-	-	TGTGCCAGCAGCGGTGACAATGAGCAGTTCTTC	CASSGDNEQFF
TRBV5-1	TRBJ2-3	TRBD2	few	TGCGCCAGCAGCTGGGGGGGATTAGCGGGAGGACCCACAGATACGCAGTATTTT	CASSWGGLAGGPTDTQYF
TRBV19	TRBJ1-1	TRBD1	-	TGTGCCAGTAGTATAGTAGGGGGCGCGAACACTGAAGCTTTCTTT	CASSIVGGANTEAFF
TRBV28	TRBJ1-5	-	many	TGTGCCAGCAGTTCAGGGGTACCGGGCCAGCCCCAGCATTTT	CASSSGVPGQPQHF
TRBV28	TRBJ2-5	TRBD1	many	TGTGCCAGCACCGACACAGGGGCAAGAGAGACCCAGTACTTC	CASTDTGARETQYF
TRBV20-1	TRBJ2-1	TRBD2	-	TGCAGTGCTAGAGACAGCAAGCGAATAGCGGGAGGTCCCAATGAGCAGTTCTTC	CSARDSKRIAGGPNEQFF
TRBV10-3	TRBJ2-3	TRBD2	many	TGTGCCATCAGCGATACGGGGGGGGTATTGAGGGGCACAGATACGCAGTATTTT	CAISDTGGVLRGTDTQYF
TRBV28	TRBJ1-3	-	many	TGTGCCAGCAGTTTGGTCGGGGGCAGGAACACCATATATTTT	CASSLVGGRNTIYF
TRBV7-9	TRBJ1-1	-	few	TGTGCCAGCAGGTTAGAGGGCATGAACACTGAAGCTTTCTTT	CASRLEGMNTEAFF
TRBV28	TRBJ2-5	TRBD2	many	TGTGCCAGCAGTTCCAGACTAGCGGGAGAAGAGACCCAGTACTTC	CASSSRLAGEETQYF
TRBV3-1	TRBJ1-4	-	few	TGTGCCAGCAGCCACCTCACTGGTCCGGGAGAAAAACTGTTTTTT	CASSHLTGPGEKLFF
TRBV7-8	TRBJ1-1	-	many	TGTGCCAGCAGCTCGCAGGGACACCTGAACACTGAAGCTTTCTTT	CASSSQGHLNTEAFF
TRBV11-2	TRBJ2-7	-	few	TGTGCCAGCAGGCACTTCGGCGTCATGGGGGACTACGAGCAGTACTTC	CASRHFGVMGDYEQYF
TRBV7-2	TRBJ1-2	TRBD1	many	TGTGCCAGCAGCCCCCGGACAGGGCCTAGTGACTATGGCTACACCTTC	CASSPRTGPSDYGYTF
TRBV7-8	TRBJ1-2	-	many	TGTGCCAGCAGCTTAAACCCCCGGGGTCTCCAATTCTATGGCTACACCTTC	CASSLNPRGLQFYGYTF
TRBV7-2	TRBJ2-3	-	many	TGTGCCAGCAGCTCCTTAGGCAGCTTGAGCGGAACAGATACGCAGTATTTT	CASSSLGSLSGTDTQYF
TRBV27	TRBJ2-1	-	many	TGTGCCAGCAGTCTCCGTATAGGCAATGAGCAGTTCTTC	CASSLRIGNEQFF
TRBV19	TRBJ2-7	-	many	TGTGCCAGTAGTATAGGCTGGAGCTCCTACGAGCAGTACTTC	CASSIGWSSYEQYF
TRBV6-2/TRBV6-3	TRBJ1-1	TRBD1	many	TGTGCCAGCAGTTGGAACGGCCGGGACAGGGGTTCTGGCACTGAAGCTTTCTTT	CASSWNGRDRGSGTEAFF
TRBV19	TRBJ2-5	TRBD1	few	TGTGCCAGTAGTGTTGGACAGGGGGCTTGGGAGACCCAGTACTTC	CASSVGQGAWETQYF
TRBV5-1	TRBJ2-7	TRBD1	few	TGCGCCAGCAGCTTAAGCATCGGGACAGCCGCCTACGAGCAGTACTTC	CASSLSIGTAAYEQYF
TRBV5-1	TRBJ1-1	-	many	TGCGCCAGCAGCCCGGCGGGAGTTGAAGCTTTCTTT	CASSPAGVEAFF
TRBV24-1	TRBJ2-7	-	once	TGTGCCGCCGAGGATCCAGCCATCTCCTACGAGCAGTACTTC	CAAEDPAISYEQYF
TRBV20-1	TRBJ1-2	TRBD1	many	TGCAGTGCAATACTACAGGGGGCGGGATATGGCTACACCTTC	CSAILQGAGYGYTF
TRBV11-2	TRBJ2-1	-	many	TGTGCCAGCAGCTCCGACAGGTTTGAGCAGTTCTTC	CASSSDRFEQFF
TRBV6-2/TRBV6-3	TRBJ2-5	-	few	TGTGCCAGCAGTCCTGTAGAAGAGACCCAGTACTTC	CASSPVEETQYF
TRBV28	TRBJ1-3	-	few	TGTGCCAGCAGTCCAGGTTTTCCTGGAAACACCATATATTTT	CASSPGFPGNTIYF